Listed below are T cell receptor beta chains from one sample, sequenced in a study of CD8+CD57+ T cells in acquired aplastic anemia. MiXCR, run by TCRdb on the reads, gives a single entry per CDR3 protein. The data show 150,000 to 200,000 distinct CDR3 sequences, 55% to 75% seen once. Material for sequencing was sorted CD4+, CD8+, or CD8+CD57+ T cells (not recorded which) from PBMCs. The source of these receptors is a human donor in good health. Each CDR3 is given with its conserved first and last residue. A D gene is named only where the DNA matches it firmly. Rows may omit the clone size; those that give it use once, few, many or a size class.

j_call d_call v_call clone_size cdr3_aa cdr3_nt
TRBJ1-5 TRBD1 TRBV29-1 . CSAGTGSGLNQPQHF TGCAGCGCCGGGACAGGGTCCGGACTCAATCAGCCCCAGCATTTT
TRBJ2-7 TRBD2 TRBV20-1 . CSAGGTSAYEQYF TGCAGTGCTGGCGGGACTAGCGCCTACGAGCAGTACTTC
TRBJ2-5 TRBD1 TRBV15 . CASTPGQGVETQYF TGTGCCTCCACCCCGGGACAGGGTGTCGAGACCCAGTACTTC
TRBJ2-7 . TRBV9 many CASSVDASEAYEQYF TGTGCCAGCAGCGTAGATGCTAGCGAGGCCTACGAGCAGTACTTC
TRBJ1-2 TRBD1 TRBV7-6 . CASSPRDRVNYGYTF TGTGCCAGCAGCCCCCGGGACAGAGTTAACTATGGCTACACCTTC
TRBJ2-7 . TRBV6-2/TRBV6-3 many CASSYPQLEQYF TGTGCCAGCAGTTACCCCCAGCTCGAGCAGTACTTC
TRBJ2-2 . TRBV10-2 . CASSGQANTGELFF TGCGCCAGCAGTGGGCAGGCGAACACCGGGGAGCTGTTTTTT
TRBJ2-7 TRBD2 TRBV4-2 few CASSTGGSYEQYF TGTGCCAGCAGCACGGGGGGATCCTACGAGCAGTACTTC
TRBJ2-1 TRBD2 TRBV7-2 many CASSPALAGDNEQFF TGTGCCAGCAGCCCAGCTCTAGCGGGAGATAATGAGCAGTTCTTC
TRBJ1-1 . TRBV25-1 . CATTFNTEAFF TGTGCCACCACATTTAACACTGAAGCTTTCTTT
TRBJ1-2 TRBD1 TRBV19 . CATEGQDKTNYGYTF TGTGCTACGGAGGGACAGGATAAAACTAACTATGGCTACACCTTC
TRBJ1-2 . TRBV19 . CASIRGFVSYTF TGTGCCAGTATTAGAGGCTTCGTTAGCTACACCTTC
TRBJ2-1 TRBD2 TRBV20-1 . CSASSRTSVNEQFF TGCAGTGCTAGTAGTCGGACTAGTGTCAATGAGCAGTTCTTC
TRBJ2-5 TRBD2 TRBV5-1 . CASSSLGEGYETQYF TGCGCCAGCAGCTCATTAGGGGAGGGGTACGAGACCCAGTACTTC
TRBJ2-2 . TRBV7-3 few CASSQVAGATNTGELFF TGTGCCAGCAGCCAAGTAGCAGGGGCTACGAACACCGGGGAGCTGTTTTTT
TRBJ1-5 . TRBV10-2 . CASSESKETQHF TGCGCCAGCAGTGAGTCAAAGGAGACCCAGCATTTT
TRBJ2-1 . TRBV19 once CASSPRDISSNEQFF TGTGCCAGTAGTCCCCGGGACATATCTTCCAATGAGCAGTTCTTC
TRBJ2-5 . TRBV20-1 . CSARITVGETQYF TGCAGTGCTAGAATCACGGTTGGAGAGACCCAGTACTTC
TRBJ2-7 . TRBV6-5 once CANSYAGACEQYF TGTGCCAACAGTTACGCAGGGGCCTGCGAGCAGTACTTC
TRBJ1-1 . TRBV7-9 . CASSLAQGAAEAFF TGTGCCAGCAGCTTAGCGCAAGGGGCTGCTGAAGCTTTCTTT